A single sample is the source of the 21 T cell receptor beta chains below, sequenced in a study of blood T cell repertoires in COVID-19. The method was immunoSEQ multiplex PCR; TCRdb's version includes in-frame clones alone and lacks a portion of them. The sample holds about 240,000 clones, roughly four fifths seen once. Sequencing input: peripheral blood. These receptors were taken from a woman older than 75 with acute or convalescent COVID-19.

This clone was detected only once. This chain uses TRBV11-2 with TRBJ1-1; 8 bases are a match to TRBD1. Germline V gene sequence: CDR1 SGHAT, CDR2 FQNNGV. V shed 0 bases, J shed 4 bases, and the junction held 4 bases outside the gene matches. The CDR3 consists of 15 residues. CDR3 sequence (DNA): TGTGCCAGCAGCTTAGATTCTACAGGGGGCACTGAAGCTTTCTTT. Amino acid sequence: CASSLDSTGGTEAFF.

The gene calls are TRBV28 and TRBJ1-5, with 9 positions matching TRBD1. The CDR3 loop spans 14 amino acids. Germline values: CDR1 MDHEN, CDR2 SYDVKM. With 5 bases clipped from V and 6 bases from J, the junction kept 5 bases outside the gene matches. Here the CDR3 reads CASSDRGISQPQHF. DNA for the CDR3: TGTGCCAGCAGTGACAGGGGGATAAGTCAGCCCCAGCATTTT.

The table lists this clone with a few counts. This chain uses TRBV6-5 with TRBJ1-2; 8 bases match TRBD1. The ends lost 4 bases at V and 4 bases at J; junction bases unmatched: 8. The CDR3 loop spans 15 amino acids. Germline V gene lookup returns CDR1 MNHEY and CDR2 SVGAGI. This CDR3 is CASSSIGGTGYGYTF. As DNA, the CDR3 is TGTGCCAGCAGTTCGATAGGGGGGACAGGCTATGGCTACACCTTC.

For the CDR3, the DNA is TGTGCCAGCAGCAGTTCTGGACTGAACTATGGCTACACCTTC. Residues: CASSSSGLNYGYTF. The chain carries TRBV7-9 and TRBJ1-2; no reliable D call. This CDR3 has 14 amino acids. CDR1 SEHNR and CDR2 FQNEAQ come from the germline V gene (reference sequence). Deletions cut 5 bases from V and 2 bases from J, with 12 bases between.

The CDR3 is CASSYNTGDQETQYF. The DNA for the CDR3 is TGTGCCAGCAGTTACAACACAGGGGACCAAGAGACCCAGTACTTC. The V gene is TRBV6-5, the J gene TRBJ2-5; 7 nucleotides align to TRBD1. This CDR3 has 15 amino acids. V dropped 2 bases and J dropped 0; count of bases not matched to a gene: 3. Germline V gives CDR1 MNHEY, CDR2 SVGAGI.

V usage is TRBV18 and J usage is TRBJ1-2; TRBD1 matches at 9 bases. Unmatched junction bases numbered 5, after V lost 5 bases and J lost 1 base. CDR1 is KGHSH and CDR2 is LQKENI in the germline V gene. CDR3 size: 15 residues. This CDR3 is CASSTTGGDNYGYTF. For the CDR3, the DNA is TGTGCCAGCTCAACTACAGGGGGCGATAACTATGGCTACACCTTC.

V gene TRBV3-1 (or the pseudogene TRBV3-2) combines with J gene TRBJ2-2; 7 bases map to TRBD1. The junction had 10 bases not matched to a gene; V was cut back by 1 base and J by 5 bases. There are 17 residues in the CDR3. In germline, CDR1 is LGHDT, CDR2 YNNKEL (reference sequence). The CDR3 loop is CASSQGLGQGVTGELFF. Here the CDR3 DNA reads TGTGCCAGCAGCCAAGGGTTAGGGCAGGGGGTAACCGGGGAGCTGTTTTTT.

CDR3 in amino acids: CASSLGQEYNEQFF. CDR3 DNA: TGTGCCAGCAGCTTGGGACAGGAATACAATGAGCAGTTCTTC. This chain links TRBV7-6 with TRBJ2-1; 8 bases line up with TRBD1. Germline CDR1 SGHVS, CDR2 FNYEAQ. Trimming took 3 bases from V and 4 from J; bases not matched to a gene: 2. This CDR3 spans 14 amino acids.

This clone appeared a single time. This chain links TRBV6-1 with TRBJ1-2; D might be TRBD1 (5 bases). The V end was cut by 7 bases, the J end by 5 bases, with 8 bases between. CDR3 length: 11 residues. Germline V gene data show CDR1 as MNHNS and CDR2 as SASEGT. The CDR3 DNA is TGTGCCAGCACCGACAGATATGGCTACACCTTC. Protein product: CASTDRYGYTF.

The chain couples TRBV6-5 to TRBJ2-7; TRBD1 matches 10 bases. Per the germline V gene, CDR1 is MNHEY and CDR2 is SVGAGI. The CDR3 contains 14 residues. J lost 5 bases, V lost 5 bases, and 6 bases had no gene match. The CDR3 loop is CASSRTGGSHEQYF. The CDR3 region has the DNA TGTGCCAGCAGTCGGACAGGGGGTTCCCACGAGCAGTACTTC.

This chain connects TRBV6-5 to TRBJ2-7, with D perhaps matching TRBD1 (5 bases). The CDR3 spans 14 residues. Germline V CDR1 and CDR2: MNHEY, SVGAGI. V dropped 2 bases and J dropped 1 base, with 9 bases sitting between them. The CDR3 is CASSYGAQSYEQYF. CDR3 DNA sequence: TGTGCCAGCAGTTACGGGGCCCAATCCTACGAGCAGTACTTC.

The gene calls are TRBV19 and TRBJ1-2; possibly TRBD1 for D (6 bases). V was shortened by 8 bases and J by 6 bases, with 10 bases between the two germline ends. CDR1 and CDR2 from the germline V gene are LNHDA and SQIVND (reference sequence). This CDR3 spans 11 amino acids. The CDR3 reads CASSRGNGYTF. The CDR3 coding sequence is TGTGCCAGTTCCAGGGGAAATGGCTACACCTTC.

This chain's CDR3 is CASSQEGRGAYNEQFF. In DNA, the CDR3 is TGTGCCAGCAGCCAAGAAGGGCGGGGGGCTTACAATGAGCAGTTCTTC. The chain links TRBV3-1 (or the pseudogene TRBV3-2) to TRBJ2-1, with TRBD2 matching 8 bases. Germline-derived CDR1 and CDR2 are LGHDT and YNNKEL (reference sequence). This CDR3 region has 16 residues. Trimming removed 0 bases from V and 4 bases from J; junction bases left unmatched: 5.

The chain has TRBV3-1 (or the pseudogene TRBV3-2) and TRBJ2-2; the D is unclear. The CDR3 runs to 18 residues. Germline lookup yields CDR1 LGHDT and CDR2 YNNKEL (reference sequence). Trimming shortened V by 4 bases and J by 0 bases, and 18 bases separated the two germline ends. CDR3 nucleotides: TGTGCCAGCAGCCGGGTTACAGCTTACCCTACGAACACCGGGGAGCTGTTTTTT. Residues: CASSRVTAYPTNTGELFF.

The CDR3 DNA is TGTGCCAGCAGCCCCGACAGACCCCTTAATAATTCACCCCTCCACTTT. Translated, it gives CASSPDRPLNNSPLHF. V usage is TRBV7-9 and J usage is TRBJ1-6; perhaps TRBD1 as D (5 bases). CDR1 and CDR2 from the germline V gene are SEHNR and FQNEAQ (reference sequence). The CDR3 runs to 16 residues. V lost 5 bases to trimming and J lost 5 bases, with 16 bases between them.

The rearrangement joins TRBV5-6 to TRBJ2-7, with 7 bases lining up with TRBD1. Germline lookup yields CDR1 SGHDT and CDR2 YYEEEE. The CDR3 is 13 amino acids. V lost 5 bases to trimming and J lost 4 bases; unmatched junction nucleotides: 6. CDR3 sequence reads: CASSWDREYEQYF. DNA for the CDR3: TGTGCCAGCAGTTGGGACAGAGAGTACGAGCAGTACTTC.

Regarding this clone: Other DNA sequences from this sample encode an identical CDR3 as well. This sequence joins TRBV28 and TRBJ1-6; the match to TRBD1 covers 7 bases. CDR1 is MDHEN, CDR2 SYDVKM, per germline. V dropped 2 bases and J dropped 10; count of bases not matched to a gene: 2. This CDR3 comprises 13 residues. DNA for the CDR3: TGTGCCAGCAGTTTAACAGGGGTGTCACCCCTCCACTTT. This translates into CASSLTGVSPLHF.

This clone was observed a few times. The CDR3: CASSLTRGDGNTEAFF. In nucleotides, the CDR3 is TGTGCCAGCAGCTTAACGCGGGGGGACGGAAACACTGAAGCTTTCTTT. The chain is built from TRBV7-3 and TRBJ1-1; tentatively, D is TRBD1 (5 bases). Germline CDR1 and CDR2: SGHTA and FQGTGA. The CDR3 loop spans 16 amino acids. Trimming pared 0 bases from V and 2 bases from J, leaving 13 bases between.

In its sample, this clone was seen once. The CDR3 DNA is TGTGCCAGCAGTTACGAAACAGACTATGGCTACACCTTC. Translation: CASSYETDYGYTF. The V gene is TRBV6-9, the J gene TRBJ1-2, with unresolved D. Between the trimmed V and J ends, which lost 3 bases and 3 bases, there was a span of 8 bases. Germline V gives CDR1 MNHGY, CDR2 SVAAGI. The length of the CDR3 is 13 residues.

The chain combines TRBV25-1 with TRBJ2-2, with D maybe TRBD1 (5 bases). This CDR3 is built from 13 residues. Trimming cost V 8 bases and J 4 bases, with 11 bases left between them. Looked up from germline, CDR1 is MGHDK and CDR2 is SYGVNS. CDR3 nucleotides: TGTGCCAGCCGCCCCACAGGCACCGGGGAGCTGTTTTTT. Translated: CASRPTGTGELFF.

The rearrangement uses TRBV6-6 and TRBJ1-5, with 7 bases aligning to TRBD1. Germline loops: CDR1 MNHNY, CDR2 SVGAGI (reference sequence). The CDR3 runs 13 residues. Trimming removed 6 bases from V and 3 bases from J; junction bases left unmatched: 2. CDR3 sequence (DNA): TGTGCCAGCAGGGACAGGCCCAATCAGCCCCAGCATTTT. This encodes CASRDRPNQPQHF.